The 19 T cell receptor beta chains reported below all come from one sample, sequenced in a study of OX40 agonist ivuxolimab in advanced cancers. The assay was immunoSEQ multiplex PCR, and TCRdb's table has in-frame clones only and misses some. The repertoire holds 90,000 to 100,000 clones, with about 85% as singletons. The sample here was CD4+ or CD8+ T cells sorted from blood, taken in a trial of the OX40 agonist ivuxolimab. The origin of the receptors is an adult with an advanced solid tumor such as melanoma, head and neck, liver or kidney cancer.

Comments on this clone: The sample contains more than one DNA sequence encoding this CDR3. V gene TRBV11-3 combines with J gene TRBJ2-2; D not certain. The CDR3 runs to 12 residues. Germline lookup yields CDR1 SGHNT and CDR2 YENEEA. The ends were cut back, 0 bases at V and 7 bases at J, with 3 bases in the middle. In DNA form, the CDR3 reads TGTGCCAGCAGCTTAGACAGCGGGGAGCTGTTTTTT. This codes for CASSLDSGELFF.

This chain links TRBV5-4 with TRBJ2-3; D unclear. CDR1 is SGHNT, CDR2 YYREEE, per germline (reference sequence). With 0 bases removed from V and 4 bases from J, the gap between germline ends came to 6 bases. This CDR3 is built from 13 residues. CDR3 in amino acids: CASSLATPDTQYF. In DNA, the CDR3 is TGTGCCAGCAGCTTGGCAACCCCAGATACGCAGTATTTT.

The CDR3: CASSVATLNTEAFF. CDR3 DNA: TGTGCCAGCAGCGTAGCGACGTTAAACACTGAAGCTTTCTTT. The chain links TRBV9 to TRBJ1-1, with D hard to call. This CDR3 spans 14 amino acids. Trimming took 0 bases from V and 2 from J, leaving 8 bases between them. From germline, CDR1 is SGDLS and CDR2 YYNGEE.

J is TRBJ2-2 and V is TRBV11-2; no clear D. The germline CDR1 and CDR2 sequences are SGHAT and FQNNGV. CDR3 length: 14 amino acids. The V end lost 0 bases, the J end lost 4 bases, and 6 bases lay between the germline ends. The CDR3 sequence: CASSLERFTGELFF. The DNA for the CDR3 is TGTGCCAGCAGCTTAGAAAGATTCACCGGGGAGCTGTTTTTT. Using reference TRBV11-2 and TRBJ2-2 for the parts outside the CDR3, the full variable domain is EAGVAQSPRYKIIEKRQSVAFWCNPISGHATLYWYQQILGQGPKLLIQFQNNGVVDDSQLPKDRFSAERLKGVDSTLKIQPAKLEDSAVYLCASSLERFTGELFFGEGSRLTVL.

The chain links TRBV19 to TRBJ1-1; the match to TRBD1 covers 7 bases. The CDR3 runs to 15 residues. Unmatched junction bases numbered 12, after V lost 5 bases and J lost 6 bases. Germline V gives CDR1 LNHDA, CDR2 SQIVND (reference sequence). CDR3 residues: CASSGILGGRPEAFF. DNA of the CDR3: TGTGCCAGTAGTGGGATCCTAGGGGGCCGCCCTGAAGCTTTCTTT.

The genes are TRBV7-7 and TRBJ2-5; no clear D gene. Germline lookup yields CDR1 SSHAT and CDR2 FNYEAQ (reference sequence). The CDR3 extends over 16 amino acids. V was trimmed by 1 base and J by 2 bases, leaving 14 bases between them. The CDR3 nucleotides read TGTGCCAGCAGCTTAGGCTCAGCGTCCCCGCAAGAGACCCAGTACTTC. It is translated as CASSLGSASPQETQYF.

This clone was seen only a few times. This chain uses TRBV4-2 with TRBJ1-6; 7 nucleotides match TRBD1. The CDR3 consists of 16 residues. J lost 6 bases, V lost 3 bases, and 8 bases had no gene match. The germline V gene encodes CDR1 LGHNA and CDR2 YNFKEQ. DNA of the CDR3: TGTGCCAGCAGCCAGGAGACGACAGGGAGTAATTCACCCCTCCACTTT. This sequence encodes CASSQETTGSNSPLHF.

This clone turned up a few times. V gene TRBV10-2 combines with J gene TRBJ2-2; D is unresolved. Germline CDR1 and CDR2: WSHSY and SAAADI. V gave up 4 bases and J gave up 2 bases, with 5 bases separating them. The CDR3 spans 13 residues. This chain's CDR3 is CASSGSNTGELFF. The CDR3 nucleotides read TGCGCCAGCAGTGGAAGTAACACCGGGGAGCTGTTTTTT.

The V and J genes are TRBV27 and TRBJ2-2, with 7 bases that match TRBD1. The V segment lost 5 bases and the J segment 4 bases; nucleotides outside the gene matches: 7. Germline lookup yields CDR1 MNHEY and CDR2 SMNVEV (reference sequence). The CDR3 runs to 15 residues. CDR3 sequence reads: CASSPDRAGTGELFF. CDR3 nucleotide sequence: TGTGCCAGCAGTCCAGACAGGGCCGGCACCGGGGAGCTGTTTTTT.

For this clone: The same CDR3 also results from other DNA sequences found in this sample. The CDR3 sequence: CASSVALNTEAFF. DNA for the CDR3: TGTGCCAGCAGCGTAGCTTTGAACACTGAAGCTTTCTTT. The chain combines TRBV9 with TRBJ1-1, with D unclear. CDR1 and CDR2 from the germline V gene are SGDLS and YYNGEE. V lost 0 bases, J lost 0 bases, and 3 bases lay in between. The CDR3 is made up of 13 amino acids.

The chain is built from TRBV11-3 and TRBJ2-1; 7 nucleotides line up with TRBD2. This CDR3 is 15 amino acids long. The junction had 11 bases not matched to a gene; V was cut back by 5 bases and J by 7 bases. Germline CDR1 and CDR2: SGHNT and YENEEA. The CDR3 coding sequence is TGTGCCAGCAGCAGGGGCGGGAGAGGGAGAAATGAGCAGTTCTTC. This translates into CASSRGGRGRNEQFF. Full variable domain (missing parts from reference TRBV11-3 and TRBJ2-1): EAGVVQSPRYKIIEKKQPVAFWCNPISGHNTLYWYLQNLGQGPELLIRYENEEAVDDSQLPKDRFSAERLKGVDSTLKIQPAELGDSAVYLCASSRGGRGRNEQFFGPGTRLTVL.

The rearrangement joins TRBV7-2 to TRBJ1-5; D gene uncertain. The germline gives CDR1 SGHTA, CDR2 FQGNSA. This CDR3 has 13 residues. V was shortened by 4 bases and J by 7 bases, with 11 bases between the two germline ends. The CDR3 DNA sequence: TGTGCCAGCAGCTCTCGCAGAGGACAGCCCCAGCATTTT. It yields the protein CASSSRRGQPQHF.

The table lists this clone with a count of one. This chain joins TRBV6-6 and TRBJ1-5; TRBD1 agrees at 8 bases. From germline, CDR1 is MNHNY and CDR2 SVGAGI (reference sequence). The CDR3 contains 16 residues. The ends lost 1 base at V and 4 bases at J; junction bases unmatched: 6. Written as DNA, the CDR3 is TGTGCCAGCAGTTACTGGGGACAGGCCTCTAATCAGCCCCAGCATTTT. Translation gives CASSYWGQASNQPQHF.

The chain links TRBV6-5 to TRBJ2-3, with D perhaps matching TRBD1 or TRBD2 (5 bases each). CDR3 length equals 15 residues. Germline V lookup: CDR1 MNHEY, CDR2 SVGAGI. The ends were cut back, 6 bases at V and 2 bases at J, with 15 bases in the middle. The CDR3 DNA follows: TGTGCCAGCAGCACGGGGCGGCCGCTCACAGATACGCAGTATTTT. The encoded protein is CASSTGRPLTDTQYF.

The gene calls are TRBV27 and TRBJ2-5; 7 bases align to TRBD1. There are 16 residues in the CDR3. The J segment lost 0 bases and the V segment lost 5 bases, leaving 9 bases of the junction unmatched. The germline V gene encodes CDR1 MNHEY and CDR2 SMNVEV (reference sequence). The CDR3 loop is CASSTWTGEHQETQYF. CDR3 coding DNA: TGTGCCAGCAGTACCTGGACAGGAGAACACCAAGAGACCCAGTACTTC.

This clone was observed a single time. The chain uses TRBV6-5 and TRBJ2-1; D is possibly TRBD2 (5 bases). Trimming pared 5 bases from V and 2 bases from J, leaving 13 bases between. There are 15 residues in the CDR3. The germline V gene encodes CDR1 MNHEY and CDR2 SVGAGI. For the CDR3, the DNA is TGTGCCAGCAGTCGTCGGGGTAGGGCCTACAATGAGCAGTTCTTC. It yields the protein CASSRRGRAYNEQFF.

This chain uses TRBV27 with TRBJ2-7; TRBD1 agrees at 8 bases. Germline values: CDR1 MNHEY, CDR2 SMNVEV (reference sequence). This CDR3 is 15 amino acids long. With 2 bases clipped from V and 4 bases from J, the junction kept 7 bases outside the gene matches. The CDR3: CASSLTGQEVYEQYF. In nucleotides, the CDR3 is TGTGCCAGCAGTTTAACGGGACAGGAGGTTTACGAGCAGTACTTC.

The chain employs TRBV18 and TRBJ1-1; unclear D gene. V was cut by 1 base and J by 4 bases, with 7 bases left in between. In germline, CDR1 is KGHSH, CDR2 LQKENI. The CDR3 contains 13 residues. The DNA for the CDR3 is TGTGCCAGCTCACCACGGGCGGGCACTGAAGCTTTCTTT. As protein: CASSPRAGTEAFF.

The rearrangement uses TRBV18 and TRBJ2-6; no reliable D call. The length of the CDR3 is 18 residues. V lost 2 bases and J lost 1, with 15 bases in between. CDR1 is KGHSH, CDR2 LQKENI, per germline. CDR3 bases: TGTGCCAGCTCACCAAATAGGCCGATCCTATCTGGGGCCAACGTCCTGACTTTC. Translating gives CASSPNRPILSGANVLTF.